This T cell receptor beta chain was observed in a study of T cell responses to AZD1222 COVID-19 vaccine. Data came from immunoSEQ multiplex PCR; TCRdb stores just in-frame clones and leaves some out. The sample has roughly 120,000 clones; more than 75% are singletons. Trimming took off 3 bases at V and 1 base at J, with 22 bases between the two ends. The CDR3 consists of 17 residues. Germline V gives CDR1 DFQATT, CDR2 SNEGSKA (reference sequence). The rearrangement links TRBV20-1 to TRBJ2-7, with a weak D call TRBD2 (6 bases). This receptor was obtained from an adult who received the AZD1222 COVID-19 vaccine. The sample consisted of peripheral blood, taken 28 days after the second AZD1222 dose. CDR3 residues: CSASAVRGSPESYEQYF. The DNA of the CDR3 is TGCAGTGCTAGTGCGGTACGGGGGTCACCTGAGTCCTACGAGCAGTACTTC.